The following is a TCR beta chain sequence with its context. No cognate antigen has been identified for it. No base-level quality is on record; no much larger clone is a single base apart. The data were obtained in a study of T cell responses to AZD1222 COVID-19 vaccine (dated by TCRdb to the early 2020s). About the study as a whole: AZD1222 recipients whose second dose came at about 4 weeks and those whose second dose came at about 12 weeks were combined into one group, since spike-specific TCR depth and breadth did not differ between the two schedules. A total of about 240 trial participants underwent TCR sequencing, of whom 207 received two doses of AZD1222 and around 26 received two doses of the MenACWY control vaccine. Enrollment into the trials was organized by age into subgroups of 18-55, 56-69 and 70-plus years, and those subgroups contained roughly 150, 30 and 60 TCR-sequenced participants, respectively.

The CDR3 regions of human TCRbeta chains were analyzed by immunosequencing. On the authors' methods: TCRs in the repertoires were matched against a reference library of SARS-CoV-2-specific TCRs that had been generated with the MIRA antigen-specificity platform. Breadth was defined as the fraction of unique TCRs that were SARS-CoV-2-associated, and depth was defined as the fraction of total T cells that were SARS-CoV-2-associated. Using the MIRA data, each spike-specific TCR was mapped to the spike region that the TCR reacts to and placed in a CD4 or CD8 class. Log10-transformed breadth and depth values were compared by one-way ANOVA with Sidak's multiple comparisons tests. Not all clones reach the TCRdb copy of this immuneACCESS table, which keeps in-frame sequences only. Checked studies attribute under half of the gap to unresolved V genes and leave the rest unexplained. V, J and clone size are those of that table, while D and trimming were read from the DNA. The sample contains some 190,000 clones, 88% of them found a single time. Together, the top ten hold approximately 8% of the sample.

What the study reported, not specific to this receptor: Because no day 14 peak-response samples were available, repertoires were characterized only after the peak T cell response. In the small 56-69-year group, the increase in depth fell short of significance, most likely because of low power. Conclusions about previously exposed vaccinees are limited because only six or seven AZD1222 recipients were SARS-CoV-2 seropositive at baseline. Participants were mostly white British, with more females than males. The authors suggested clonal diversity may have been underestimated. The vaccine-associated CD4 TCRs covered the entire spike protein, and the dominant responses fell in regions 160-218 and 743-854. Reportedly, almost half of the unique spike-specific TCRs recognized epitopes lying outside the regions that are mutated in the B.1.351 and B.1.1.7 variants. After two AZD1222 doses, both the breadth and the depth of spike-specific TCRs were significantly higher than at day 0 and than in MenACWY recipients.

The CDR3 sequence holds 15 residues, the cysteine and phenylalanine included. This entry keeps only the CDR3 DNA: 45 bases, framed from base 1. The germline V gene yields SGHAT for CDR1 and FQNNGV for CDR2. Trimming takes 4 bases from V and 0 bases from J, and the germline ends sit 12 bases apart. The sample's time point, from its label and the paper: baseline before first vaccination. The vaccinee samples were drawn from two UK trials, COV001 and COV002, one of which was a single-blind randomized controlled phase 2/3 trial testing AZD1222 (ChAdOx1 nCoV-19) in healthy adults. Trial participant PBMC samples were collected at day 0 and day 28 after the second dose for TCRbeta chain sequencing.

The sequence joins TRBV11-2 to TRBJ2-5; possibly the D gene is TRBD1, per 5 matching bases. This TCR derives from an adult in good health. This specimen consisted of peripheral blood, obtained on day 0 of AZD1222 vaccination. Here the CDR3 is given as CASSWYTGNQETQYF. The DNA reads as follows: TGTGCCAGCAGCTGGTATACAGGAAACCAAGAGACCCAGTACTTC. When the CDR3 is completed using the reference TRBV11-2 and TRBJ2-5 genes on either side, the full variable domain is EAGVAQSPRYKIIEKRQSVAFWCNPISGHATLYWYQQILGQGPKLLIQFQNNGVVDDSQLPKDRFSAERLKGVDSTLKIQPAKLEDSAVYLCASSWYTGNQETQYFGPGTRLLVL.